Below, one TCR beta chain is given with its context. V lost 3 bases to trimming and J lost 4 bases, with 9 bases between them. The CDR3 is 13 amino acids. The entry originates in a study of CD8 T cells in Susac syndrome. Multiple sclerosis controls were treatment-naive patients with stable or active relapsing-remitting disease. After extraction with the RNeasy kit, about 0.45 to 1 ug of the RNA was reverse transcribed using random hexamers. Each CDR3 protein gets one entry after TCRdb re-called the immunoSEQ multiplex PCR reads with MiXCR. The data hold 150,000 to 180,000 distinct CDR3 sequences, with around 95% observed a single time.

The chain recombines TRBV12-3 or TRBV12-4 with TRBJ1-2, with D possibly matching TRBD1 (5 bases). Sample: CD8+ T cells from PBMCs. This TCR was sampled from a human donor with multiple sclerosis. The CDR3 coding sequence is TGTGCCAGCAGTTTGATGGGGGTCTATGGCTACACCTTC. Protein sequence: CASSLMGVYGYTF.